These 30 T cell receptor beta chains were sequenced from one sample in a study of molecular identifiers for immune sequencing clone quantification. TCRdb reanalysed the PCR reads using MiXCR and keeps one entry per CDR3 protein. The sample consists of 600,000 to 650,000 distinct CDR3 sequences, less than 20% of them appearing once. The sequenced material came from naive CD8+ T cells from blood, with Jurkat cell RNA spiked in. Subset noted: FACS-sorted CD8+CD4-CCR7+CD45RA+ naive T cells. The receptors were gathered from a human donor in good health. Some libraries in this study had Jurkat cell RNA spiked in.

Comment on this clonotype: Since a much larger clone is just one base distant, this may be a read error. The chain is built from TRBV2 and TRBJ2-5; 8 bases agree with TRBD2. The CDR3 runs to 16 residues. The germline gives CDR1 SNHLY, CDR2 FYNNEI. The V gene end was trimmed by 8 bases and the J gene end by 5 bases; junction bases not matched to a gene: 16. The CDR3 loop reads CASGAPGGPIEETQYF. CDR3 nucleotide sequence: TGTGCCAGCGGAGCCCCGGGAGGGCCGATCGAGGAGACCCAGTACTTC.

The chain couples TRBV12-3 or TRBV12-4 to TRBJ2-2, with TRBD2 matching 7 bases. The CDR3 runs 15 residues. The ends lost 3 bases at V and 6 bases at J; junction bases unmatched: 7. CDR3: CASSFSAGRPGELFF. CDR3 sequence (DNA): TGTGCCAGCAGTTTTTCAGCGGGGAGACCCGGGGAGCTGTTTTTT.

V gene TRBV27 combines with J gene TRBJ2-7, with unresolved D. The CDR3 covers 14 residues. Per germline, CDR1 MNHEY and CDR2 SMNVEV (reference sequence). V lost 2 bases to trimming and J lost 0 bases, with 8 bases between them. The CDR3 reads CASSLASVSYEQYF. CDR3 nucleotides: TGTGCCAGCAGTTTAGCATCCGTCTCCTACGAGCAGTACTTC.

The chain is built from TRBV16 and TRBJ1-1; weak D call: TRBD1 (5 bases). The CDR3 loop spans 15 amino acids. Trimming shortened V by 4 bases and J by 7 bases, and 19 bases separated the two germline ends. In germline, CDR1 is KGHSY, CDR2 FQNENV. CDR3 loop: CASSPLTAGEIEAFF. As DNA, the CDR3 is TGTGCCAGCAGCCCGTTAACAGCGGGGGAGATTGAAGCTTTCTTT. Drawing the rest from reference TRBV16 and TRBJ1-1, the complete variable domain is GEEVAQTPKHLVRGEGQKAKLYCAPIKGHSYVFWYQQVLKNEFKFLISFQNENVFDETGMPKERFSAKCLPNSPCSLEIQATKLEDSAVYFCASSPLTAGEIEAFFGQGTRLTVV.

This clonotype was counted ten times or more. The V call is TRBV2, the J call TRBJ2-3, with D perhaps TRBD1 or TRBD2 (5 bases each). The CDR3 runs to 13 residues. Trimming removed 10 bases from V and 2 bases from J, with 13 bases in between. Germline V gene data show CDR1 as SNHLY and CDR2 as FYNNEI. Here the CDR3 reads CAKRGQNTDTQYF. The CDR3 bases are TGTGCCAAGAGGGGCCAGAACACAGATACGCAGTATTTT.

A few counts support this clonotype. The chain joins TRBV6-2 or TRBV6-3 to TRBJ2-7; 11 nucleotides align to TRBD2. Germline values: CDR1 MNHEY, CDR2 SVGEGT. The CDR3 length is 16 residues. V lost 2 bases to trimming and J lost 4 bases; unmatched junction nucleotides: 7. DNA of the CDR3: TGTGCCAGCAGTTACAGTCTAGCGGGAGGACGGTACGAGCAGTACTTC. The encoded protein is CASSYSLAGGRYEQYF.

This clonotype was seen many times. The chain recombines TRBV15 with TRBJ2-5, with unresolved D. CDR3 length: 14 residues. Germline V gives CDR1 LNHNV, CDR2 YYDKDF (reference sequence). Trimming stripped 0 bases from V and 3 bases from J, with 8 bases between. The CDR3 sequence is CATSRDKAEETQYF. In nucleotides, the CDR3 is TGTGCCACCAGCAGAGATAAGGCGGAAGAGACCCAGTACTTC.

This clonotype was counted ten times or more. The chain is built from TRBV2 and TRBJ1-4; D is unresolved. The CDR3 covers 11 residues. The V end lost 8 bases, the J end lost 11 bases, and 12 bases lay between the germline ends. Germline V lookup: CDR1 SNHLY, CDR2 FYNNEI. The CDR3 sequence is CASGEDRKLFF. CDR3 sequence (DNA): TGTGCCAGCGGCGAGGACCGCAAACTGTTTTTT.

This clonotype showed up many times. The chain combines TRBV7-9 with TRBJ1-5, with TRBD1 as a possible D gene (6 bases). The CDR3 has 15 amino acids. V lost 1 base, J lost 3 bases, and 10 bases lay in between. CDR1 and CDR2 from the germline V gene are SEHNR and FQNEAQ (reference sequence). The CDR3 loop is CASSLEGGPNQPQHF. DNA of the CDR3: TGTGCCAGCAGCTTAGAGGGGGGCCCCAATCAGCCCCAGCATTTT.

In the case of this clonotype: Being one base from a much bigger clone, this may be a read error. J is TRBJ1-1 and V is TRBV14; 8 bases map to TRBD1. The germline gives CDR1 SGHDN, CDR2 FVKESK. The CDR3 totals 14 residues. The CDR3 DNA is TGTGCCAGCGGCCAGGCAGGGGGCCACACTGAAGCTTTCTTT. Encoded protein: CASGQAGGHTEAFF.

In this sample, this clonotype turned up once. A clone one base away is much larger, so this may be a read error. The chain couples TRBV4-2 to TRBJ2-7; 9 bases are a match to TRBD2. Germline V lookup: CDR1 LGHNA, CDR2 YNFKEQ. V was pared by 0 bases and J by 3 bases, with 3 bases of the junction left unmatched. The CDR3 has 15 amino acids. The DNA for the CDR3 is TGTGCCAGCAGCCAAGACCTTAGCGGGGGCTACGAGCAGTACTTC. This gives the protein CASSQDLSGGYEQYF.

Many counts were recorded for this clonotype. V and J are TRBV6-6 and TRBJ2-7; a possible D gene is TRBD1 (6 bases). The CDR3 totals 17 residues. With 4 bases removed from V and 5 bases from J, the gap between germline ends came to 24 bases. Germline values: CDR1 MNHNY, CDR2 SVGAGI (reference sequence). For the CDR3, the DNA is TGTGCCAGCAGTTCCTTACCTATATCCGGACAGACCAACGAGCAGTACTTC. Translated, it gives CASSSLPISGQTNEQYF.

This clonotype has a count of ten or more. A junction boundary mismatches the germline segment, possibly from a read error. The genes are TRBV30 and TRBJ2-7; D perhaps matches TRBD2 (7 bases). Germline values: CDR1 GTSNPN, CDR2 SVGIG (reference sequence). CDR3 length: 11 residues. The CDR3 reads CAWSGAGAKHF. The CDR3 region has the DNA TGTGCCTGGAGTGGGGCGGGGGCGAAGCACTTC.

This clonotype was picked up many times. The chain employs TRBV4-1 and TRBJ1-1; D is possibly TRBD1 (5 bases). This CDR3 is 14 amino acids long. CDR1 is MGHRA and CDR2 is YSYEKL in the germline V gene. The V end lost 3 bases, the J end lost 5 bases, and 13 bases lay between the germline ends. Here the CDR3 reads CASSHGGIGTEAFF. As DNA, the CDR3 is TGCGCCAGCAGCCACGGGGGTATCGGTACTGAAGCTTTCTTT.

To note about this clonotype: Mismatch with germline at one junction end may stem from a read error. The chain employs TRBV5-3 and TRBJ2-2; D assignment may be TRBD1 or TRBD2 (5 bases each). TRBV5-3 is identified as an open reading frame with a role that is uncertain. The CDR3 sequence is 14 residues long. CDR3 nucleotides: TGTGCCAGCAGCCTCGGACAAAACACCGGGGAGCTGCTTTTT. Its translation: CASSLGQNTGELLF.

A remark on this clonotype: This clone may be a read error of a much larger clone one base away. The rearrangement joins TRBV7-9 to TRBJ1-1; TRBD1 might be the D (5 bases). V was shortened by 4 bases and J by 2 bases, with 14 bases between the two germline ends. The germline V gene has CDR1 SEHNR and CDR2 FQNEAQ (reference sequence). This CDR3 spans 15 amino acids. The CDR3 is CASSSQTGVNTEAFF. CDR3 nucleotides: TGTGCCAGCAGCTCTCAAACAGGAGTTAACACTGAAGCTTTCTTT.

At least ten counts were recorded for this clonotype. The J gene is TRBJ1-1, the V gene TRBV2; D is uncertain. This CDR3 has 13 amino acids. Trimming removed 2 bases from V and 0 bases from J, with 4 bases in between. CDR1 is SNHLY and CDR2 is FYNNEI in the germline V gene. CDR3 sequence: CASSEKVNTEAFF. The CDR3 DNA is TGTGCCAGCAGTGAAAAGGTGAACACTGAAGCTTTCTTT. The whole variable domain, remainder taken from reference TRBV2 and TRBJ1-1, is EPEVTQTPSHQVTQMGQEVILRCVPISNHLYFYWYRQILGQKVEFLVSFYNNEISEKSEIFDDQFSVERPDGSNFTLKIRSTKLEDSAMYFCASSEKVNTEAFFGQGTRLTVV.

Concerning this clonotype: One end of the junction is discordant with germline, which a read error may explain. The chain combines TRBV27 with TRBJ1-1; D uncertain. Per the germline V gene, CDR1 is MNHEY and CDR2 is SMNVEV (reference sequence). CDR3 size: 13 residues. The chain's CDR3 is CASSLGSNTEALF. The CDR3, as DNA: TGTGCCAGCAGTTTAGGGTCGAACACTGAAGCTCTCTTT.

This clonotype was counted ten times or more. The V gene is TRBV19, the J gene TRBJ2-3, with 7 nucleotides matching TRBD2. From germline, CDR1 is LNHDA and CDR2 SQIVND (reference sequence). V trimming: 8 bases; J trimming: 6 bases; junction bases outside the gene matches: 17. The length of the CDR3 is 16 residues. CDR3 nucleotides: TGTGCCAGTTCAATGGTGGCGGGAGCGATACGCGATACGCAGTATTTT. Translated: CASSMVAGAIRDTQYF.

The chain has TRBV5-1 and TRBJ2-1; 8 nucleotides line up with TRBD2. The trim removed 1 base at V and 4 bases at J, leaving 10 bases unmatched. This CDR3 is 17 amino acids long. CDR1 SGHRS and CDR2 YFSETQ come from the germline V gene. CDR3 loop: CASSLKELAAIYNEQFF. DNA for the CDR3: TGCGCCAGCAGCTTGAAAGAACTAGCGGCGATTTACAATGAGCAGTTCTTC.

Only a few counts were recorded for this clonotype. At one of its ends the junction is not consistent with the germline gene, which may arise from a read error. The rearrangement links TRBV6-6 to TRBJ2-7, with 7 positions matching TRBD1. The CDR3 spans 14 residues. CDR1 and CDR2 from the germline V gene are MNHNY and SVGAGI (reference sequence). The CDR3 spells CDSSTGTAFYEQYF. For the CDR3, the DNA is TGTGACAGCAGTACCGGGACAGCGTTCTACGAGCAGTACTTC.

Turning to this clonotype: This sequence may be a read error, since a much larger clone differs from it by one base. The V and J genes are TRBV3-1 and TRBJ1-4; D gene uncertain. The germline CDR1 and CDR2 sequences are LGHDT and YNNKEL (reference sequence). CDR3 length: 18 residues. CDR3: CTSSQASSQVAFREKLFF. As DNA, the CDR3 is TGTACCAGCAGCCAAGCTTCAAGTCAGGTCGCTTTCCGTGAAAAACTGTTTTTT.

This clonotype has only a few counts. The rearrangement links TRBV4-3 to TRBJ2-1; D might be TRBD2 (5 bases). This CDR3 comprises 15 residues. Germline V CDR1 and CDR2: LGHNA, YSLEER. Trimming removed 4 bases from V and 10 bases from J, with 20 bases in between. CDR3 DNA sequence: TGCGCCAGCAGCCCTAGCTCGGGGTCAGGAGGAGAGCAGTTCTTC. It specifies CASSPSSGSGGEQFF.

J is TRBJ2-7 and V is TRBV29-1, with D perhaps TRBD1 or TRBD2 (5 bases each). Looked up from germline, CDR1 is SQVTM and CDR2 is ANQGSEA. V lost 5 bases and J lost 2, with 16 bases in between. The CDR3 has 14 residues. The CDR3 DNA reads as TGCAGCGTTACCCCAGGGTCGGGGACCTACGAGCAGTACTTC. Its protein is CSVTPGSGTYEQYF.

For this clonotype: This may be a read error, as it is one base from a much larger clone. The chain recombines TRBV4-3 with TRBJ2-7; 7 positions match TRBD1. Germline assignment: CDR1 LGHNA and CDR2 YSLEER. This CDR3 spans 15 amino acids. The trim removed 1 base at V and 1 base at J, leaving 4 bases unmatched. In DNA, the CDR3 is TGCGCCAGCAGCCAAGGATGGGACAGTTCCTACGAGCAGTACTTC. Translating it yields CASSQGWDSSYEQYF.

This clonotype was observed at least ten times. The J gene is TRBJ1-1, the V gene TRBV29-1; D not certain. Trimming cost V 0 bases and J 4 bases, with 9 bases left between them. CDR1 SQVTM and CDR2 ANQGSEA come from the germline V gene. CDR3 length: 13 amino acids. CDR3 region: CSVEDGETTEAFF. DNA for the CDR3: TGCAGCGTTGAAGACGGGGAAACCACTGAAGCTTTCTTT.

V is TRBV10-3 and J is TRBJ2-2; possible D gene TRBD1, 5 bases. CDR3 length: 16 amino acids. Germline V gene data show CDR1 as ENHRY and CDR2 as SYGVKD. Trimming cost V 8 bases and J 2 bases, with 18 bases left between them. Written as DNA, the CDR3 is TGTGCCATCCTGAGTCCTTGGGGCGGAAACACCGGGGAGCTGTTTTTT. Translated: CAILSPWGGNTGELFF.

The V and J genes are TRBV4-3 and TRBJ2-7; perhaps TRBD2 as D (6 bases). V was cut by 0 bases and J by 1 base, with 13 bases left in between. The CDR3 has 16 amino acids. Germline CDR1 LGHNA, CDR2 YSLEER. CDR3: CASSQEVGGGSYEQYF. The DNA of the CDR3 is TGCGCCAGCAGCCAAGAGGTTGGTGGGGGGTCCTACGAGCAGTACTTC.

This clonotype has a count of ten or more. The CDR3 loop reads CASSYGQRVSYEQYF. CDR3 nucleotide sequence: TGTGCCAGCAGTTACGGACAGCGGGTCTCCTACGAGCAGTACTTC. This rearrangement joins TRBV6-5 to TRBJ2-7; D assignment may be TRBD1 or TRBD2 (6 bases each). V was clipped by 2 bases and J by 0 bases, with 11 bases between them. This CDR3 has 15 residues. From germline, CDR1 is MNHEY and CDR2 SVGAGI.

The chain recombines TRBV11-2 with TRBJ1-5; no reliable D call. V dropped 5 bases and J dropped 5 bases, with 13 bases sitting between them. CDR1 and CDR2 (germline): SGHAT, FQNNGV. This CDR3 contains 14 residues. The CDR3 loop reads CASSVGGTHQPQHF. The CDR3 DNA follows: TGTGCCAGCAGCGTTGGTGGCACTCATCAGCCCCAGCATTTT.